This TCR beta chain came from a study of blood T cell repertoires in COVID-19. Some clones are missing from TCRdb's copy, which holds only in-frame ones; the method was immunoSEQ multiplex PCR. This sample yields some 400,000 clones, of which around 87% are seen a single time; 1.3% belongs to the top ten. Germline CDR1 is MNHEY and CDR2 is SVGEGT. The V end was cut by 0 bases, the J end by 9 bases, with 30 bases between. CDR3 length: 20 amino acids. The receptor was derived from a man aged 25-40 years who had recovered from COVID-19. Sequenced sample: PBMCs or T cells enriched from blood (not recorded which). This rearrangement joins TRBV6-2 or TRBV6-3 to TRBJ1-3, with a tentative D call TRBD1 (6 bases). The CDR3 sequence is CASSYSFSDNRDKVRSTIYF. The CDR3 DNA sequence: TGTGCCAGCAGTTACTCGTTCTCCGACAACAGGGATAAGGTGCGGAGCACCATATATTTT.